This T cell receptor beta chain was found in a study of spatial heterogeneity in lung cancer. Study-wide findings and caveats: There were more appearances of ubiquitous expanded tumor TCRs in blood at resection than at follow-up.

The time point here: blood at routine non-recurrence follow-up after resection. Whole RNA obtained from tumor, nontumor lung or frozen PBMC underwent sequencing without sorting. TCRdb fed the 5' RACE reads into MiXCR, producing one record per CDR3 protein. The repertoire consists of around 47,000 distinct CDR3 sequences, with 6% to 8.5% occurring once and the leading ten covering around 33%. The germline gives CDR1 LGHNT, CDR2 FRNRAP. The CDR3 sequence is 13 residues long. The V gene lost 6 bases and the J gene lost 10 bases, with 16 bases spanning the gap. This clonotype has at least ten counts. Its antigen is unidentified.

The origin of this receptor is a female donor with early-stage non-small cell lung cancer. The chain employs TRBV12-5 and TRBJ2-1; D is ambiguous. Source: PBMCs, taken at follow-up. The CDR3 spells CASGPGLVGEQFF. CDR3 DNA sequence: TGTGCTAGTGGCCCCGGGCTAGTTGGGGAGCAGTTCTTC.